These 25 T cell receptor beta chains came from one sample sequenced in a study of control samples from healthy donors and cancer patients. Method: immunoSEQ multiplex PCR; TCRdb's copy keeps in-frame clones and lacks some. Among roughly 86,000 clones, about nine tenths were seen once, and the ten largest hold under 4%. The sample comprised blood. These receptors all stem from a woman between 18 and 30 years old in good health.

The genes are TRBV10-1 and TRBJ2-1, with 13 bases identical to TRBD2. CDR1 WNHNN and CDR2 SYGVQD come from the germline V gene (reference sequence). The V and J ends lost 6 bases and 6 bases, in that order; junction bases with no gene match: 14. This CDR3 is 18 amino acids long. The CDR3 here is CASSPTSGGPRWSNEQFF. CDR3 in DNA: TGCGCCAGCAGCCCGACTAGCGGGGGGCCCAGGTGGTCCAATGAGCAGTTCTTC.

V usage is TRBV7-8 and J usage is TRBJ1-2; D not resolved. CDR1 and CDR2 (germline): SGHVS, FQNEAQ. The CDR3 is 13 amino acids. V lost 1 base and J 3 bases, leaving 6 bases between the germline ends. For the CDR3, the DNA is TGTGCCAGCAGCTTAGTTGCAGACTATGGCTACACCTTC. Translating it yields CASSLVADYGYTF.

This clone was counted a few times. This chain connects TRBV2 to TRBJ2-5; 7 nucleotides align to TRBD2. Trimming cost V 0 bases and J 3 bases; bases outside gene matches: 1. Germline V gene data show CDR1 as SNHLY and CDR2 as FYNNEI. The CDR3 contains 14 residues. The DNA of the CDR3 is TGTGCCAGCAGTGAAGCCAGCGGGGAAGAGACCCAGTACTTC. It encodes CASSEASGEETQYF.

The V and J genes are TRBV12-5 and TRBJ1-1; a weak D match, TRBD1 (5 bases). V lost 4 bases to trimming and J lost 4 bases, with 7 bases between them. Germline CDR1 is LGHNT and CDR2 is FRNRAP. CDR3 size: 12 residues. This chain's CDR3 is CASGSGLTEAFF. The CDR3 nucleotides read TGTGCTAGTGGTTCAGGGCTCACTGAAGCTTTCTTT. The entire variable domain, with the rest obtained from reference TRBV12-5 and TRBJ1-1, is as follows: DARVTQTPRHKVTEMGQEVTMRCQPILGHNTVFWYRQTMMQGLELLAYFRNRAPLDDSGMPKDRFSAEMPDATLATLKIQPSEPRDSAVYFCASGSGLTEAFFGQGTRLTVV.

The V gene is TRBV28, the J gene TRBJ2-1, with 13 bases that match TRBD2. V shed 3 bases and J 0 bases; nucleotides not matched to a gene: 11. The CDR3 length is 20 residues. The germline V gene encodes CDR1 MDHEN and CDR2 SYDVKM. The CDR3 is CASSFSGTSGDLSSYNEQFF. CDR3 bases: TGTGCCAGCAGTTTCAGCGGGACTAGCGGGGATCTGAGCTCCTACAATGAGCAGTTCTTC.

J is TRBJ1-2 and V is TRBV19; D gene unclear. Per germline, CDR1 LNHDA and CDR2 SQIVND (reference sequence). The CDR3 runs to 15 residues. Trimming shortened V by 1 base and J by 8 bases, and 17 bases separated the two germline ends. Here the CDR3 reads CASSIGYLGAEGYTF. The CDR3 DNA reads TGTGCCAGTAGTATAGGTTACCTGGGAGCAGAGGGCTACACCTTC.

The rearrangement uses TRBV19 and TRBJ2-3; D is uncertain. There are 12 residues in the CDR3. Trimming stripped 5 bases from V and 3 bases from J, with 6 bases between. Per the germline V gene, CDR1 is LNHDA and CDR2 is SQIVND (reference sequence). The CDR3 loop is CASSYTTDTQYF. The CDR3, as DNA: TGTGCCAGTAGTTACACAACAGATACGCAGTATTTT. The whole variable domain, filled in from reference TRBV19 and TRBJ2-3, reads DGGITQSPKYLFRKEGQNVTLSCEQNLNHDAMYWYRQDPGQGLRLIYYSQIVNDFQKGDIAEGYSVSREKKESFPLTVTSAQKNPTAFYLCASSYTTDTQYFGPGTRLTVL.

The chain is built from TRBV6-5 and TRBJ1-1, with no clear D. This CDR3 has 13 residues. Germline V CDR1 and CDR2: MNHEY, SVGAGI. The V gene lost 0 bases and the J gene lost 1 base, with 3 bases spanning the gap. This CDR3 is CASSYSWNTEAFF. The CDR3 nucleotides are TGTGCCAGCAGTTACTCGTGGAACACTGAAGCTTTCTTT.

The V call is TRBV2, the J call TRBJ1-5; 9 positions match TRBD1. The CDR3 covers 15 residues. Losses at the gene ends were 5 bases for V and 5 bases for J; bases not matched to a gene: 7. Germline CDR1 reads SNHLY; CDR2 reads FYNNEI. The CDR3 DNA sequence: TGTGCCAGCAGTTGGGACAGGGCTCGTGATCAGCCCCAGCATTTT. Its protein is CASSWDRARDQPQHF.

This chain connects TRBV11-2 to TRBJ1-1, with 7 bases fitting TRBD1. Trimming took 4 bases from V and 7 from J; bases not matched to a gene: 3. The CDR3 totals 12 residues. From germline, CDR1 is SGHAT and CDR2 FQNNGV. The CDR3 sequence is CASSSDRLEAFF. The CDR3 nucleotides read TGTGCCAGCAGCTCGGACAGGCTTGAAGCTTTCTTT.

The CDR3 DNA sequence: TGTGCCAGCACACGGGACAAGCTCTCTCTGTTTTTT. Translated: CASTRDKLSLFF. The genes are TRBV7-9 and TRBJ1-4; D may be TRBD1 (6 bases). Germline-derived CDR1 and CDR2 are SEHNR and FQNEAQ (reference sequence). The CDR3 has 12 amino acids. V was cut by 7 bases and J by 14 bases, with 17 bases left in between.

The rearrangement links TRBV6-6 to TRBJ1-3; D uncertain. V lost 0 bases and J 0 bases, leaving 6 bases between the germline ends. CDR1 MNHNY and CDR2 SVGAGI come from the germline V gene (reference sequence). The CDR3 is 15 amino acids. CDR3 loop: CASSYSSGSGNTIYF. CDR3 coding DNA: TGTGCCAGCAGTTACTCGTCCGGCTCTGGAAACACCATATATTTT.

The V and J genes are TRBV12-3 or TRBV12-4 and TRBJ1-1; D perhaps matches TRBD1 (5 bases). The CDR3 spans 13 residues. Trimming pared 5 bases from V and 1 base from J, leaving 8 bases between. CDR3: CASSLTANTEAFF. In DNA form, the CDR3 reads TGTGCCAGCAGTCTGACAGCGAACACTGAAGCTTTCTTT.

In nucleotides, the CDR3 is TGTGCCAGCAGCCAAGGACAGGACACCGGGGAGCTGTTTTTT. Translated, it gives CASSQGQDTGELFF. V gene TRBV4-2 combines with J gene TRBJ2-2; maybe TRBD1 (6 bases). The germline CDR1 and CDR2 sequences are LGHNA and YNFKEQ. Trimming took 1 base from V and 3 from J, leaving 6 bases between them. This CDR3 has 14 amino acids.

The chain couples TRBV5-1 to TRBJ2-4, with D possibly TRBD2 on 6 matching bases. The V gene's germline CDR1 is SGHRS and CDR2 YFSETQ. Trimming took off 5 bases at V and 8 bases at J, with 14 bases between the two ends. This CDR3 has 13 amino acids. DNA for the CDR3: TGCGCCAGCAGAACGGGGACGGGGGACATTCAGTACTTC. Amino acids: CASRTGTGDIQYF.

The chain couples TRBV2 to TRBJ1-2, with D uncertain. CDR1 and CDR2 (germline): SNHLY, FYNNEI. This CDR3 spans 15 amino acids. Trimming removed 5 bases at V and 4 bases at J, with 17 bases between. CDR3 protein: CASSITVTLGYGYTF. Written as DNA, the CDR3 is TGTGCCAGCAGTATCACAGTAACCCTAGGCTATGGCTACACCTTC.

The V and J genes are TRBV6-4 and TRBJ1-2; weak D call: TRBD1 (5 bases). V was shortened by 6 bases and J by 2 bases, with 16 bases between the two germline ends. The CDR3 runs to 15 residues. Germline CDR1 MRHNA, CDR2 SNTAGT. The CDR3 loop is CASSADSFENYGYTF. In DNA form, the CDR3 reads TGTGCCAGCAGCGCCGACAGTTTCGAAAACTATGGCTACACCTTC.

V gene TRBV7-6 combines with J gene TRBJ2-7, with D maybe TRBD2 (7 bases). The CDR3 consists of 18 residues. V lost 5 bases and J lost 1, with 24 bases in between. Germline V lookup: CDR1 SGHVS, CDR2 FNYEAQ. For the CDR3, the DNA is TGTGCCAGCAGCAGGTTGGGAGGGGAGCCGAGGGGGTCCTACGAGCAGTACTTC. It is translated as CASSRLGGEPRGSYEQYF.

V is TRBV5-1 and J is TRBJ1-5; weak D call: TRBD1 (6 bases). CDR3 length equals 13 residues. V was cut by 5 bases and J by 8 bases, with 14 bases left in between. Germline loops: CDR1 SGHRS, CDR2 YFSETQ. The CDR3 protein is CASSTGSAEPQHF. In nucleotides, the CDR3 is TGCGCCAGCAGTACAGGGTCGGCGGAGCCCCAGCATTTT.

V and J are TRBV12-3 or TRBV12-4 and TRBJ1-2; no clear D. Trimming took 3 bases from V and 1 from J, leaving 6 bases between them. The CDR3 loop spans 13 amino acids. The CDR3 DNA follows: TGTGCCAGCAGTTTTGGGCTTAACTATGGCTACACCTTC. Protein product: CASSFGLNYGYTF.

The chain recombines TRBV7-7 with TRBJ2-1, with 9 bases lining up with TRBD2. CDR1 and CDR2 from the germline V gene are SSHAT and FNYEAQ (reference sequence). This CDR3 contains 14 residues. V lost 1 base, J lost 6 bases, and 1 base stayed unmatched. DNA of the CDR3: TGTGCCAGCAGCTTAGGCGGGGGGGCCAATGAGCAGTTCTTC. This gives the protein CASSLGGGANEQFF. Full variable domain (rest looked up from reference TRBV7-7 and TRBJ2-1): GAGVSQSPRYKVTKRGQDVTLRCDPISSHATLYWYQQALGQGPEFLTYFNYEAQPDKSGLPSDRFSAERPEGSISTLTIQRTEQRDSAMYRCASSLGGGANEQFFGPGTRLTVL.

This clone appeared a single time. The V gene is TRBV7-2, the J gene TRBJ2-3; the D is unclear. CDR1 and CDR2 (germline): SGHTA, FQGNSA. The CDR3 length is 16 residues. Trimming took off 5 bases at V and 2 bases at J, with 17 bases between the two ends. This CDR3 reads CASSVTRGNTTDTQYF. CDR3 sequence (DNA): TGTGCCAGCAGCGTAACCCGAGGAAATACCACAGATACGCAGTATTTT.

The rearrangement uses TRBV12-5 and TRBJ1-1; D is undetermined. The length of the CDR3 is 14 residues. Germline values: CDR1 LGHNT, CDR2 FRNRAP. V gave up 7 bases and J gave up 3 bases, with 15 bases separating them. The CDR3 spells CASVLGESDTEAFF. The CDR3 DNA reads TGTGCTAGTGTGTTAGGAGAGTCAGACACTGAAGCTTTCTTT.

This chain links TRBV2 with TRBJ2-5; 14 positions agree with TRBD2. J lost 2 bases, V lost 6 bases, and 8 bases had no gene match. CDR3 size: 17 residues. Per the germline V gene, CDR1 is SNHLY and CDR2 is FYNNEI. CDR3: CASSSGLAGVGQETQYF. CDR3 bases: TGTGCCAGCAGCTCGGGACTAGCGGGGGTAGGTCAAGAGACCCAGTACTTC.

The V and J genes are TRBV5-1 and TRBJ2-1, with 10 bases lining up with TRBD2. This CDR3 spans 15 amino acids. The J segment lost 6 bases and the V segment lost 5 bases, leaving 8 bases of the junction unmatched. Germline V gene data show CDR1 as SGHRS and CDR2 as YFSETQ. In DNA form, the CDR3 reads TGCGCCAGCAGTTTCAGCGGGGGGGCGTTCAATGAGCAGTTCTTC. Its protein product is CASSFSGGAFNEQFF.